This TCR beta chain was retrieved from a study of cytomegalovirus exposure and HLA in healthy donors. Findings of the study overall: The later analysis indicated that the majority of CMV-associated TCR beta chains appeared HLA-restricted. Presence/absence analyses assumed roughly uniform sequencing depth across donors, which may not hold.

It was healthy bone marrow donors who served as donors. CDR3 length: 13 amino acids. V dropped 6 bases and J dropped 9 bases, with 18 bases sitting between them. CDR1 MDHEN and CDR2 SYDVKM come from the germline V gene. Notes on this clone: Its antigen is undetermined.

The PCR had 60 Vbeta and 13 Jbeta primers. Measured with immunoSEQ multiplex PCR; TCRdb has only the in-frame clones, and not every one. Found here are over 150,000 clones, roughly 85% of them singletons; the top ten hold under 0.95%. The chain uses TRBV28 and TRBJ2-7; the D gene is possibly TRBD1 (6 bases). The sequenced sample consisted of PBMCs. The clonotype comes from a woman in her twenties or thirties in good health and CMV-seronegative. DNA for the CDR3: TGTGCCAGCAGCCCTGATAGTAGGGGGAGGCAGTACTTC. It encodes CASSPDSRGRQYF. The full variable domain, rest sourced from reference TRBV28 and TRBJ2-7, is DVKVTQSSRYLVKRTGEKVFLECVQDMDHENMFWYRQDPGLGLRLIYFSYDVKMKEKGDIPEGYSVSREKKERFSLILESASTNQTSMYLCASSPDSRGRQYFGPGTRLTVT.